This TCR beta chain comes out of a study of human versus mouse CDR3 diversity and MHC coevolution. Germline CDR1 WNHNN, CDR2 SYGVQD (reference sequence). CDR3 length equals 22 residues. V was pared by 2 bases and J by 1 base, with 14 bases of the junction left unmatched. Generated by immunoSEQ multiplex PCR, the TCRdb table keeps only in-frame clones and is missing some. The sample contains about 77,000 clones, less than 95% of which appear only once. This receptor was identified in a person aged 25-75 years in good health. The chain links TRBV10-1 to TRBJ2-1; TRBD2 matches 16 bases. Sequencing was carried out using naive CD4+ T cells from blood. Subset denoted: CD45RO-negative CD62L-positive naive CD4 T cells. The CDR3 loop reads CASSEEGGTSGRAGFSYNEQFF. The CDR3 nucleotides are TGCGCCAGCAGTGAGGAAGGCGGGACTAGCGGGAGGGCCGGATTTTCCTACAATGAGCAGTTCTTC.